The sequence of this T cell receptor beta chain was determined in a study of identical twins. This clonotype was counted at least ten times. The germline V and J ends were trimmed by 3 bases and 2 bases, with 8 bases remaining between them. The CDR3 runs to 14 residues. TCRdb independently ran MiXCR on the 5' RACE reads; one entry per CDR3 protein. This sample has about 220,000 distinct CDR3 sequences; approximately 9% occur once, and the top ten carry just over 5%. The rearrangement joins TRBV12-3 or TRBV12-4 to TRBJ2-1; D gene uncertain. The sequenced sample was memory (CD45RO+) T cells sorted from blood. The TCR was taken from a woman aged 18 to 35 in good health. The CDR3 region has the DNA TGTGCCAGCAGTTTTGGCACAACCTACAATGAGCAGTTCTTC. Its translation: CASSFGTTYNEQFF.